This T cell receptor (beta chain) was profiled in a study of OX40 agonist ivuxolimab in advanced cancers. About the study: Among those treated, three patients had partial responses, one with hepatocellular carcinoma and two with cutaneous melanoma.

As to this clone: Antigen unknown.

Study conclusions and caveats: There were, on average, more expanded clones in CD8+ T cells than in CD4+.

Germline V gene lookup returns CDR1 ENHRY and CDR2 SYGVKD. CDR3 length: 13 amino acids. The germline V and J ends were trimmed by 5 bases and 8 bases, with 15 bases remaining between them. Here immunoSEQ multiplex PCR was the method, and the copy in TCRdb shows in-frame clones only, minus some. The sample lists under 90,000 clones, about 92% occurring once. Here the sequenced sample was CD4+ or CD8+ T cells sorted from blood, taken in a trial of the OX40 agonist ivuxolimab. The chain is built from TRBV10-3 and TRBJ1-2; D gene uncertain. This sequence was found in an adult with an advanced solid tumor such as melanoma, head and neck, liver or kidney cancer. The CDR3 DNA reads TGTGCCATCAGTCTGGACGGGAGTAGGGGCTACACCTTC. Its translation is CAISLDGSRGYTF.